Presented here are 18 T cell receptor beta chains from one specimen sequenced in a study of CD8+CD57+ T cells in acquired aplastic anemia. All patients picked for sequencing had shown, by flow cytometry, an expansion of CD8+CD57+ cells. Both TCR beta VDJ combination and CDR3 sequence profiling were carried out. Genomic DNA was the template for this profiling. From the reads, TCRdb called clonotypes with MiXCR, one entry per CDR3 protein. This repertoire shows approximately 190,000 distinct CDR3 sequences, nearly 50% found once; its top ten account for 9.7%. The sequencing input was sorted CD4+, CD8+, or CD8+CD57+ T cells (not recorded which) from PBMCs. These receptors came from a human donor with aplastic anemia.

This clonotype was seen at least ten times. The rearrangement uses TRBV20-1 and TRBJ1-2; D possibly corresponds to TRBD1 (5 bases). This CDR3 comprises 16 residues. With 5 bases removed from V and 5 bases from J, the gap between germline ends came to 24 bases. In germline, CDR1 is DFQATT, CDR2 SNEGSKA (reference sequence). DNA of the CDR3: TGCAGTGCTCCCCAGGGAGGGCCACAACATTCTTATGGCTACACCTTC. It encodes CSAPQGGPQHSYGYTF.

This clonotype was seen a handful of times. The chain has TRBV19 and TRBJ2-7, with D perhaps being TRBD1 or TRBD2 (5 bases each). The V end was cut by 4 bases, the J end by 0 bases, with 13 bases between. CDR3 length equals 15 residues. CDR1 LNHDA and CDR2 SQIVND come from the germline V gene (reference sequence). This chain's CDR3 is CASSRGTASSYEQYF. CDR3 sequence (DNA): TGTGCCAGTAGTAGAGGGACGGCGAGCTCCTACGAGCAGTACTTC. The whole variable domain, remainder taken from reference TRBV19 and TRBJ2-7, is DGGITQSPKYLFRKEGQNVTLSCEQNLNHDAMYWYRQDPGQGLRLIYYSQIVNDFQKGDIAEGYSVSREKKESFPLTVTSAQKNPTAFYLCASSRGTASSYEQYFGPGTRLTVT.

The genes are TRBV7-2 and TRBJ1-1; D not certain. The CDR3 runs 11 residues. V gave up 4 bases and J gave up 8 bases, with 8 bases separating them. CDR1 is SGHTA, CDR2 FQGNSA, per germline. The CDR3 is CASSSGSEAFF. CDR3 coding DNA: TGTGCCAGCAGCTCGGGCTCGGAAGCTTTCTTT.

This chain links TRBV19 with TRBJ2-7, with TRBD1 matching 8 bases. This CDR3 contains 15 residues. The germline gives CDR1 LNHDA, CDR2 SQIVND (reference sequence). Trimming removed 5 bases from V and 4 bases from J; junction bases left unmatched: 10. CDR3 nucleotides: TGTGCCAGTAGTGCGGGGACAGGACCTTCGTACGAGCAGTACTTC. It encodes CASSAGTGPSYEQYF.

This sequence joins TRBV3-1 and TRBJ2-7; D might be TRBD2 (5 bases). This CDR3 spans 13 amino acids. The V end was cut by 6 bases, the J end by 7 bases, with 16 bases between. CDR1 is LGHDT and CDR2 is YNNKEL in the germline V gene (reference sequence). In nucleotides, the CDR3 is TGTGCCAGCAGTCTCAGGCAGGACTTGGAGCAGTACTTC. It is translated as CASSLRQDLEQYF.

This clonotype was found once. The chain combines TRBV20-1 with TRBJ2-5, with D possibly matching TRBD1 (5 bases). Germline assignment: CDR1 DFQATT and CDR2 SNEGSKA (reference sequence). The V gene lost 1 base and the J gene lost 5 bases, with 14 bases spanning the gap. This CDR3 comprises 14 residues. CDR3 sequence: CSARVPRARETQYF. In DNA form, the CDR3 reads TGCAGTGCTAGAGTCCCCAGGGCAAGGGAGACCCAGTACTTC.

In its sample, this clonotype is medium-sized. V gene TRBV2 combines with J gene TRBJ1-3; D might be TRBD1 (6 bases). From germline, CDR1 is SNHLY and CDR2 FYNNEI. This CDR3 spans 12 amino acids. The V end was cut by 9 bases, the J end by 4 bases, with 10 bases between. The CDR3 bases are TGTGCCAGTCGACAGGCGGGAAACACCATATATTTT. This gives the protein CASRQAGNTIYF. The whole variable domain, filled in from reference TRBV2 and TRBJ1-3, reads EPEVTQTPSHQVTQMGQEVILRCVPISNHLYFYWYRQILGQKVEFLVSFYNNEISEKSEIFDDQFSVERPDGSNFTLKIRSTKLEDSAMYFCASRQAGNTIYFGEGSWLTVV.

J is TRBJ2-5 and V is TRBV25-1; TRBD1 or TRBD2 may be the D gene (5 bases each). Germline V lookup: CDR1 MGHDK, CDR2 SYGVNS. V was cut by 2 bases and J by 5 bases, with 27 bases left in between. This CDR3 comprises 19 residues. The CDR3 DNA reads as TGTGCCAGCAGTGAACCTAGTCTTCCCAGGGACCATACTATGGAGACCCAGTACTTC. Translated: CASSEPSLPRDHTMETQYF.

This clonotype was counted ten times or more. The chain couples TRBV5-1 to TRBJ1-6; D uncertain. This CDR3 comprises 17 residues. With 1 base removed from V and 7 bases from J, the gap between germline ends came to 18 bases. Looked up from germline, CDR1 is SGHRS and CDR2 is YFSETQ. CDR3 loop: CASSLSAGESQNSPLHF. CDR3 DNA sequence: TGCGCCAGCAGCTTGTCCGCCGGGGAATCGCAAAATTCACCCCTCCACTTT.

V and J are TRBV29-1 and TRBJ2-7; no clear D. V lost 6 bases and J lost 3, with 9 bases in between. There are 11 residues in the CDR3. The germline gives CDR1 SQVTM, CDR2 ANQGSEA. In nucleotides, the CDR3 is TGCAGCGTGAGGAATCACTACGAGCAGTACTTC. Protein: CSVRNHYEQYF.

This clonotype has a count of ten or more. Here the CDR3 DNA reads TGCGCCAGCAAGGTATCCCTGGACAGGGTATGGGAGACCCAGTACTTC. Its protein is CASKVSLDRVWETQYF. This chain links TRBV4-1 with TRBJ2-5, with 8 bases that match TRBD1. Germline CDR1 and CDR2: MGHRA and YSYEKL. The CDR3 extends over 16 amino acids. After removal of 7 bases from V and 5 bases from J, the junction contained 15 bases not matched to a gene.

This clonotype was found many times. The chain couples TRBV20-1 to TRBJ2-2; D is possibly TRBD1 (5 bases). Germline CDR1 reads DFQATT; CDR2 reads SNEGSKA (reference sequence). This CDR3 comprises 14 residues. Trimming cost V 1 base and J 4 bases, with 10 bases left between them. CDR3 in DNA: TGCAGTGCTAGAGGCGGACACCCCACCGGGGAGCTGTTTTTT. Protein: CSARGGHPTGELFF.

CDR3 protein: CASRITDSGSSGNTIYF. DNA for the CDR3: TGTGCCAGTAGGATCACCGATAGTGGGAGCTCTGGAAACACCATATATTTT. This rearrangement joins TRBV19 to TRBJ1-3; no clear D. Between the trimmed V and J ends, which lost 6 bases and 0 bases, there was a span of 18 bases. The CDR3 length is 17 residues. Germline CDR1 reads LNHDA; CDR2 reads SQIVND (reference sequence).

This clonotype was seen a handful of times. The chain links TRBV30 to TRBJ2-7; tentative D call: TRBD2 (6 bases). The CDR3 covers 13 residues. Trimming pared 3 bases from V and 4 bases from J, leaving 13 bases between. Germline V gene sequence: CDR1 GTSNPN, CDR2 SVGIG (reference sequence). The chain's CDR3 is CAWSGGMSYEQYF. The CDR3 nucleotides are TGTGCCTGGAGCGGCGGGATGTCGTACGAGCAGTACTTC.

V and J are TRBV10-1 and TRBJ2-3; D is ambiguous. V gave up 8 bases and J gave up 1 base, with 10 bases separating them. CDR3 size: 13 residues. Germline lookup yields CDR1 WNHNN and CDR2 SYGVQD (reference sequence). The CDR3, as DNA: TGCGCCAGCGGTTTTATCGGCACAGATACGCAGTATTTT. Protein sequence: CASGFIGTDTQYF.

This clonotype appeared a few times. This sequence may be a read error, since a much larger clone differs from it by one base. The genes are TRBV11-1 and TRBJ2-7, with 8 bases fitting TRBD2. Trimming removed 4 bases from V and 1 base from J; junction bases left unmatched: 12. The CDR3 extends over 17 amino acids. CDR1 and CDR2 (germline): SGHAT, FQDESV (reference sequence). CDR3 in amino acids: CASSSRGGGGISYEQYF. CDR3 bases: TGTGCCAGCAGCTCCCGGGGGGGAGGAGGTATATCCTACGAGCAGTACTTC.

The DNA for the CDR3 is TGTGCCAGCTCACCGAGGGGAATTGAAGAAAAACTGTTTTTT. Translated: CASSPRGIEEKLFF. V and J are TRBV18 and TRBJ1-4, with a weak D call TRBD1 (5 bases). The CDR3 has 14 residues. The germline V gene has CDR1 KGHSH and CDR2 LQKENI. Between the trimmed V and J ends, which lost 3 bases and 8 bases, there was a span of 13 bases. The whole variable domain, remainder taken from reference TRBV18 and TRBJ1-4, is NAGVMQNPRHLVRRRGQEARLRCSPMKGHSHVYWYRQLPEEGLKFMVYLQKENIIDESGMPKERFSAEFPKEGPSILRIQQVVRGDSAAYFCASSPRGIEEKLFFGSGTQLSVL.

The chain has TRBV6-5 and TRBJ2-5; D gene uncertain. V dropped 0 bases and J dropped 3 bases, with 5 bases sitting between them. CDR3 length: 13 residues. Germline lookup yields CDR1 MNHEY and CDR2 SVGAGI. The CDR3 region has the DNA TGTGCCAGCAGTTACTCTAAAGAAGAGACCCAGTACTTC. It specifies CASSYSKEETQYF.